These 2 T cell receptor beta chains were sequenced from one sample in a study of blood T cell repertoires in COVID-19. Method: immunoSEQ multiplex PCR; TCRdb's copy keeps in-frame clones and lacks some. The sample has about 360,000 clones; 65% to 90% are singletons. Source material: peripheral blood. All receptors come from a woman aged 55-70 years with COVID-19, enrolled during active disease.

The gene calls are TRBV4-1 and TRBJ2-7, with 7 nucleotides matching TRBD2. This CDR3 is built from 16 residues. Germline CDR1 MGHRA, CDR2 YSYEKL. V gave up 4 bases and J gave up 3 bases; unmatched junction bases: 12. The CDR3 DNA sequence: TGCGCCAGCAGCCGGGGGGTCCCTAGGGAGGGCTACGAGCAGTACTTC. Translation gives CASSRGVPREGYEQYF.

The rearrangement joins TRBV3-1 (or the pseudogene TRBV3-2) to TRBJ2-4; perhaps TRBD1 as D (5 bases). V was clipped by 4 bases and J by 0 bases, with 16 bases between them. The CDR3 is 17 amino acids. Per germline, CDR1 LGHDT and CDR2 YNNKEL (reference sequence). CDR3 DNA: TGTGCCAGCAGCCCCAGGGTTGTATCTATAGCCAAAAACATTCAGTACTTC. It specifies CASSPRVVSIAKNIQYF.